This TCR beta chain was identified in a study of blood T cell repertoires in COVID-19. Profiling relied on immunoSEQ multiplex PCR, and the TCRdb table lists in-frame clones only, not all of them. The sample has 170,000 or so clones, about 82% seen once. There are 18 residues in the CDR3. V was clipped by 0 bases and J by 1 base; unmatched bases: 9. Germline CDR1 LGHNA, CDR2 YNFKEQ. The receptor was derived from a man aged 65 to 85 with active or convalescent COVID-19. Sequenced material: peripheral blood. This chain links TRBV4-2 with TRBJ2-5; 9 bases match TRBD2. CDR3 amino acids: CASSQDLQGSGGQETQYF. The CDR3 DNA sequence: TGTGCCAGCAGCCAAGATCTACAGGGTAGCGGGGGCCAAGAGACCCAGTACTTC.